This TCR beta chain was recovered during a study of Ad26.COV2.S vaccination and SARS-CoV-2 variants. Study-level points and caveats: Vaccinees reportedly had broad spike-specific CD8+ and CD4+ T cell responses. Vaccine recipients showed a spike-specific TCR breadth that was higher than in placebo recipients.

As for treatment: about 20 received Ad26.COV2.S at low or high dose, single or two shots; five or six received placebo; per-sample allocation not given. Material that was analyzed had been drawn on day 63 after the first vaccine or placebo injection. This adult donor, from Boston, was 18-55 years old. Expression of Wuhan-strain SARS-CoV-2 spike came from the Ad26 vector that formed the vaccine. Points on this clone: Its antigen is unidentified. Different DNA sequences within this sample yield the same CDR3.

Generated by immunoSEQ multiplex PCR, the TCRdb table keeps only in-frame clones and is missing some. Among roughly 350,000 clones listed, roughly 91% were seen once. Germline V CDR1 and CDR2: ENHRY, SYGVKD. The V end was cut by 0 bases, the J end by 2 bases, with 8 bases between. CDR3 size: 15 residues. The source was peripheral blood, collected in a trial of Ad26.COV2.S vaccine versus placebo. The receptor was isolated from a person aged 18-60 years who received the Ad26.COV2.S COVID-19 vaccine or a placebo. The chain recombines TRBV10-3 with TRBJ1-5; D is perhaps TRBD1 (5 bases). The CDR3 protein is CAISESGAGNQPQHF. DNA for the CDR3: TGTGCCATCAGTGAGTCAGGGGCGGGCAATCAGCCCCAGCATTTT.